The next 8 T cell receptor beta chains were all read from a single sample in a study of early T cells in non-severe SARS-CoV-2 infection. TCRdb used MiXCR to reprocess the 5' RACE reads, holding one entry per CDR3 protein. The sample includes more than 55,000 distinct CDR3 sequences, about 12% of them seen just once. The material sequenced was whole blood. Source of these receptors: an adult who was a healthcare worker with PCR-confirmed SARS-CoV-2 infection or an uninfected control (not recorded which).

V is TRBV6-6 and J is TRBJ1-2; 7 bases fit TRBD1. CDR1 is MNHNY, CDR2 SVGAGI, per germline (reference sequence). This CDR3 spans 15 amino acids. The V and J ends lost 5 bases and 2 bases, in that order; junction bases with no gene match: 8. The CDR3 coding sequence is TGTGCCAGCAGTCCAGGGAAGACAGGGAACTATGGCTACACCTTC. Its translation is CASSPGKTGNYGYTF.

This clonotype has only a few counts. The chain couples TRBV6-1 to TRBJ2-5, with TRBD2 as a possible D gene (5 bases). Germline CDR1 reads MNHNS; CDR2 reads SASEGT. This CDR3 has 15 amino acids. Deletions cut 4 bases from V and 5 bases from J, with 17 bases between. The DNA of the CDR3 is TGTGCCAGCAGTGTCCTACGTCGGGATTCGGAGACCCAGTACTTC. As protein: CASSVLRRDSETQYF.

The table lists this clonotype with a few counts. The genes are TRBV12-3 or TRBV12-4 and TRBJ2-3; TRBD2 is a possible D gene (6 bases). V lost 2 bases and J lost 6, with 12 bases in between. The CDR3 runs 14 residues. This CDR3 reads CASSLNPAGDTQYF. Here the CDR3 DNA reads TGTGCCAGCAGTTTAAACCCGGCGGGGGATACGCAGTATTTT.

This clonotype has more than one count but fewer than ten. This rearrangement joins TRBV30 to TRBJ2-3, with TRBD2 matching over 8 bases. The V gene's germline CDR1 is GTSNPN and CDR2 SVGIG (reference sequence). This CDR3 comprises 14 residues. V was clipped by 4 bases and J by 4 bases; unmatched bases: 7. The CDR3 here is CAWTLSGASDTQYF. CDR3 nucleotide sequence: TGTGCCTGGACCCTTAGCGGGGCATCAGATACGCAGTATTTT.

In DNA form, the CDR3 reads TGCAGCGTTGTGGGTCATATGAACACCGGGGAGCTGTTTTTT. This gives the protein CSVVGHMNTGELFF. The chain couples TRBV29-1 to TRBJ2-2; no clear D. Per the germline V gene, CDR1 is SQVTM and CDR2 is ANQGSEA. V dropped 4 bases and J dropped 1 base, with 10 bases sitting between them. This CDR3 comprises 14 residues.

The CDR3 DNA is TGCGCCAGCAGCCAAGTGGGGACGGTGAACACTGAAGCTTTCTTT. It codes for CASSQVGTVNTEAFF. The rearrangement uses TRBV4-1 and TRBJ1-1; D is possibly TRBD1 (5 bases). This CDR3 spans 15 amino acids. Trimming shortened V by 1 base and J by 0 bases, and 9 bases separated the two germline ends. CDR1 and CDR2 from the germline V gene are MGHRA and YSYEKL.

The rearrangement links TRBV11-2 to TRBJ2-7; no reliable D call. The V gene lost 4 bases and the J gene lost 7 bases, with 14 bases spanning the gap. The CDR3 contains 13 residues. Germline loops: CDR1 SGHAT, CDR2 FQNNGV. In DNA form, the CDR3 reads TGTGCCAGCAGCTCCACCTCCCAACAAGAGCAGTACTTC. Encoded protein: CASSSTSQQEQYF.

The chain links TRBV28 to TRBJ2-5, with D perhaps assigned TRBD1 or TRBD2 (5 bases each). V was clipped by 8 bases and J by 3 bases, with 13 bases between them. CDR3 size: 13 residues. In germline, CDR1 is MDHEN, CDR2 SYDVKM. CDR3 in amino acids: CASRLRGEETQYF. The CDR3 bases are TGTGCCAGCCGCCTGAGGGGAGAAGAGACCCAGTACTTC.